The rows below give T cell receptor beta chains drawn from one sample of a study of regulatory T cells in long-lasting Graves disease. Each CDR3 protein gets one entry after TCRdb re-called the multiplex PCR reads with MiXCR. The table records 400,000 to 500,000 distinct CDR3 sequences, under 25% of them present only once. Sequencing used peripheral blood mononuclear cells (PBMCs), obtained when the disease was refractory, from a patient treated with antithyroid drugs. These receptors were taken from a female donor with Graves disease. CDR3s include the opening cysteine and the closing phenylalanine or tryptophan. Fields, in order: CDR3 DNA, CDR3 protein, V gene, CDR3 length, J gene, clone size, D gene. The D gene is left open where the match is weak. Clone size is given for some rows only: seen once, a few or many times, or a class if the clone is expanded.

CDR3nt: TGTGCCAGCCGATTGGGCGTTTTAGCCAAAAACATTCAGTACTTC
CDR3aa: CASRLGVLAKNIQYF
v_gene: TRBV6-2/TRBV6-3
len: 15
j_gene: TRBJ2-4
abundance: -
d_gene: -

CDR3nt: TGTGCCAGCAGCCACGGCAGGGATAGCAATCAGCCCCAGCATTTT
CDR3aa: CASSHGRDSNQPQHF
v_gene: TRBV16
len: 15
j_gene: TRBJ1-5
abundance: many
d_gene: -

CDR3nt: TGCAGTGCACGACCGGGACAGGGGTATGGCTACACCTTC
CDR3aa: CSARPGQGYGYTF
v_gene: TRBV20-1
len: 13
j_gene: TRBJ1-2
abundance: many
d_gene: TRBD1

CDR3nt: TGTGCCAGCAGTTTATCAACAGGGGGCAATCAGCCCCAGCATTTT
CDR3aa: CASSLSTGGNQPQHF
v_gene: TRBV28
len: 15
j_gene: TRBJ1-5
abundance: many
d_gene: TRBD1

CDR3nt: TGCAGTGCTAGAGAGATCCCTGAAGCTTTCTTT
CDR3aa: CSAREIPEAFF
v_gene: TRBV20-1
len: 11
j_gene: TRBJ1-1
abundance: many
d_gene: -

CDR3nt: TGCAGCGTCACGAGAGGAGCGGCTGAAGCTTTCTTT
CDR3aa: CSVTRGAAEAFF
v_gene: TRBV29-1
len: 12
j_gene: TRBJ1-1
abundance: -
d_gene: -

CDR3nt: TGTGCCAGTAGTATTTTAACCGGACAGGCTCGGCATTTT
CDR3aa: CASSILTGQARHF
v_gene: TRBV19
len: 13
j_gene: TRBJ1-5
abundance: few
d_gene: TRBD1

CDR3nt: TGTGCCAGCAGCTTGTCCCTTTTGGACTACGAGCAGTACTTC
CDR3aa: CASSLSLLDYEQYF
v_gene: TRBV11-3
len: 14
j_gene: TRBJ2-7
abundance: few
d_gene: -

CDR3nt: TGTGCCTGGAGTGTTGGTGGTTATTCACCCCTCCACTTT
CDR3aa: CAWSVGGYSPLHF
v_gene: TRBV30
len: 13
j_gene: TRBJ1-6
abundance: -
d_gene: -

CDR3nt: TGTGCCAGCAGCCCCTCCCGTGGAGGGGGCAGCTCCTACGAGCAGTACTTC
CDR3aa: CASSPSRGGGSSYEQYF
v_gene: TRBV9
len: 17
j_gene: TRBJ2-7
abundance: -
d_gene: -

CDR3nt: TGTGCCAGCAGCGCTACAGGTCACTCTGGAAACACCATATATTTT
CDR3aa: CASSATGHSGNTIYF
v_gene: TRBV9
len: 15
j_gene: TRBJ1-3
abundance: -
d_gene: -

CDR3nt: TGTGCCACCAGTGACGACAGGGGGCTAGGTGGGGCCAACGTCCTGACTTTC
CDR3aa: CATSDDRGLGGANVLTF
v_gene: TRBV24-1
len: 17
j_gene: TRBJ2-6
abundance: many
d_gene: TRBD1

CDR3nt: TGTGCCAGCAGCCATCTCGAGCAGTACTTC
CDR3aa: CASSHLEQYF
v_gene: TRBV5-8
len: 10
j_gene: TRBJ2-7
abundance: few
d_gene: -

CDR3nt: TGTGCCAGCAGTTTAAGGGGGCTGAGGAACACTGAAGCTTTCTTT
CDR3aa: CASSLRGLRNTEAFF
v_gene: TRBV28
len: 15
j_gene: TRBJ1-1
abundance: many
d_gene: TRBD1